Listed below are T cell receptor beta chains from one sample, sequenced in a study of cytomegalovirus exposure and HLA in healthy donors. TCRdb keeps only in-frame clones here, not all; method: immunoSEQ multiplex PCR. The sample has fewer than 200,000 clones, around 82% seen once. Sequenced input: PBMCs. The origin of the receptors is a woman younger than 35 in good health and CMV-seropositive. Both conserved end residues are part of each CDR3. D genes are given only for firm matches. Clone sizes are given selectively: once, few, many, or a class where the clone is expanded.

TRBD1,TRBJ2-7,TRBV9,NA,TGTGCCAGCAGCGTCGGGACAGAAGCCTACGAGCAGTACTTC,CASSVGTEAYEQYF
NA,TRBJ1-1,TRBV6-5,once,TGTGCCAGCAGTTACTTGGGAGAGAACACTGAAGCTTTCTTT,CASSYLGENTEAFF
TRBD2,TRBJ2-3,TRBV4-2,many,TGTGCCAGCAGCCAAGATCTAGCGGGGGGCACAGATACGCAGTATTTT,CASSQDLAGGTDTQYF
NA,TRBJ2-3,TRBV2,NA,TGTGCCAGCAGTGAAGGGACAGTCACAGATACGCAGTATTTT,CASSEGTVTDTQYF
NA,TRBJ2-7,TRBV4-1,NA,TGCGCCAGCAGCCAACCCACTCAGGGAACATACGAGCAGTACTTC,CASSQPTQGTYEQYF
NA,TRBJ1-5,TRBV6-6,NA,TGTGCCAGCAGTTACTCCGACACCAATCAGCCCCAGCATTTT,CASSYSDTNQPQHF
TRBD2,TRBJ2-2,TRBV5-6,NA,TGTGCCAGCAGCCAGTGGGTAGCGGGGGGGCCAACCGGGGAGCTGTTTTTT,CASSQWVAGGPTGELFF
NA,TRBJ1-2,TRBV28,NA,TGTGCCAGCAGTTCAACTACAGGGACCTACACCTTC,CASSSTTGTYTF
NA,TRBJ1-1,TRBV18,NA,TGTGCCAGCTCACCCCGACAGGTCGCTGATCAGAACACTGAAGCTTTCTTT,CASSPRQVADQNTEAFF
TRBD1,TRBJ2-3,TRBV6-4,NA,TGTGCCAGCAGTGATCAGGGGGCATCAGATACGCAGTATTTT,CASSDQGASDTQYF
TRBD1,TRBJ2-7,TRBV4-2,NA,TGTGCCAGCAGCCAAGATTCAGGGGGCACTTTTTACGAGCAGTACTTC,CASSQDSGGTFYEQYF
TRBD2,TRBJ2-2,TRBV4-2,NA,TGTGCCAGCAGCCAAGATCCCCGGGGGGCGAACACCGGGGAGCTGTTTTTT,CASSQDPRGANTGELFF
NA,TRBJ2-7,TRBV23-1,NA,TGCGCCAGCACTGCCGGTGGGGACAAATACGAGCAGTACTTC,CASTAGGDKYEQYF
TRBD1,TRBJ2-7,TRBV29-1,NA,TGCAGCGTTGAGCACAGGACAGGGGAACAATCCTACGAGCAGTACTTC,CSVEHRTGEQSYEQYF
TRBD1,TRBJ1-3,TRBV11-2,NA,TGTGCCAGCAGCCAGGACAGGGATCGAAACACCATATATTTT,CASSQDRDRNTIYF
NA,TRBJ1-4,TRBV7-6,NA,TGTGCCAGCAGCAAACCTAAAAGGGAGGAGGGTGAAAAACTGTTTTTT,CASSKPKREEGEKLFF
TRBD2,TRBJ2-1,TRBV5-6,NA,TGTGCCAGCAGCTTGGAACTAGCGGCCTACAATGAGCAGTTCTTC,CASSLELAAYNEQFF
NA,TRBJ2-3,TRBV5-6,once,TGTGCCAGCAGCTTTCAAAGTGCGGGGGCTGCTGCCACGCAGTATTTT,CASSFQSAGAAATQYF
NA,TRBJ2-6,TRBV19,NA,TGTGCCAGTCATTTCGGGGGTATGGATGGGGCCAACGTCCTGACTTTC,CASHFGGMDGANVLTF
NA,TRBJ2-5,TRBV4-1,NA,TGCGCCAGCAGCCTGCTCCTAGTGGAGAGAGAGACCCAGTACTTC,CASSLLLVERETQYF
NA,TRBJ1-1,TRBV6-5,NA,TGTGCCAGCAGTTTAACACTGAACACTGAAGCTTTCTTT,CASSLTLNTEAFF
NA,TRBJ2-1,TRBV27,NA,TGTGCCAGCAGTCCCCCCGGGGGTCGGCAGTTCTTC,CASSPPGGRQFF
TRBD1,TRBJ1-2,TRBV27,NA,TGTGCCAGCAGTTTATCGGGGACAGTCGTCCCCGGGGGTGGCTACACCTTC,CASSLSGTVVPGGGYTF
TRBD2,TRBJ2-7,TRBV6-6,NA,TGTGCCAGCAGTTACTCGAAGGGACTAGCGGGGGAAGAGCAGTACTTC,CASSYSKGLAGEEQYF
NA,TRBJ2-7,TRBV11-3,NA,TGTGCCAGCAGCCCCAAGGGGACATTCGGCTACGAGCAGTACTTC,CASSPKGTFGYEQYF
TRBD1,TRBJ2-1,TRBV5-4,once,TGTGCCAGCAGCCTTCCGGGACAGGGCCCCGGCAATGAGCAGTTCTTC,CASSLPGQGPGNEQFF
NA,TRBJ1-2,TRBV4-2,few,TGTGCCAGCAGCCAAGAACAGGGTGTTTACTATGGCTACACCTTC,CASSQEQGVYYGYTF
NA,TRBJ2-4,TRBV28,once,TGTGCCAGCACCCCCGATTGGAGGGAAAACATTCAGTACTTC,CASTPDWRENIQYF
NA,TRBJ1-1,TRBV5-6,NA,TGTGCCAGCAGCTTGCCCCAGAACACTGAAGCTTTCTTT,CASSLPQNTEAFF
NA,TRBJ1-2,TRBV4-3,NA,TGCGCCAGCAGCCAAGATAGAATCGGGATATCTAACTATGGCTACACCTTC,CASSQDRIGISNYGYTF
NA,TRBJ1-5,TRBV19,few,TGTGCCAGCCGTCGGCAGGGTCTACGGCAGCCCCAGCATTTT,CASRRQGLRQPQHF
NA,TRBJ1-4,TRBV2,NA,TGTGCCAGCAGTGAGAGAGTAGAAGTAACTAATGAAAAACTGTTTTTT,CASSERVEVTNEKLFF
NA,TRBJ1-5,TRBV19,once,TGTGCCAGTAGGGCCAGGCGTGGCCCCAATCAGCCCCAGCATTTT,CASRARRGPNQPQHF
NA,TRBJ1-4,TRBV1,once,TGCACCAGCAGCCACTCAGGGGGTAGGGAAAAACTGTTTTTT,CTSSHSGGREKLFF
NA,TRBJ2-3,TRBV2,NA,TGTGCCAGCAGTGAGACCCGGACACACCACACAGATACGCAGTATTTT,CASSETRTHHTDTQYF
TRBD1,TRBJ1-1,TRBV18,NA,TGTGCCAGCTCACCGCCGGGACAGGGCTGGGAAGCTTTCTTT,CASSPPGQGWEAFF
TRBD1,TRBJ1-5,TRBV12-5,few,TGTGCTAGTGGTTTGGACAAAGGGGGCCACCAGCATTTT,CASGLDKGGHQHF
NA,TRBJ2-7,TRBV2,NA,TGTGCCAGCAGTGTCTATCTACAGGGCTACGAGCAGTACTTC,CASSVYLQGYEQYF
TRBD2,TRBJ2-7,TRBV6-6,NA,TGTGCCAGTAGCGACCGGGCTAGCGGGGTCGAGCAGTACTTC,CASSDRASGVEQYF
NA,TRBJ1-2,TRBV4-3,once,TGCGCCAGCAGCCAAGTTGGCCGGAGCAACTATGGCTACACCTTC,CASSQVGRSNYGYTF
NA,TRBJ1-3,TRBV18,NA,TGTGCCAGCTCAGACAGCAGTTACTCTGGAAACACCATATATTTT,CASSDSSYSGNTIYF
NA,TRBJ1-3,TRBV4-3,NA,TGCGCCAGCAGCCAAGAAGCTGGACTCTCTGGAAACACCATATATTTT,CASSQEAGLSGNTIYF
NA,TRBJ1-2,TRBV7-2,NA,TGTGCCAGCAGCGGGGCCGCACACTATGGCTACACCTTC,CASSGAAHYGYTF
TRBD1,TRBJ1-5,TRBV2,NA,TGTGCCAGCAGTGGCCCAGGGGGCTCTCAGCCCCAGCATTTT,CASSGPGGSQPQHF
NA,TRBJ1-2,TRBV27,NA,TGTGCCAGCAGTCCCTCTGCTCCAGGGTATAACTATGGCTACACCTTC,CASSPSAPGYNYGYTF
NA,TRBJ1-1,TRBV11-3,NA,TGTGCCAGCAGCCCTAATGACTCCACTGAAGCTTTCTTT,CASSPNDSTEAFF
TRBD1,TRBJ2-1,TRBV9,NA,TGTGCCAGCAGCCCCCAACAGGGGGCGTACAATGAGCAGTTCTTC,CASSPQQGAYNEQFF
NA,TRBJ1-5,TRBV15,once,TGTGCCACCAGCCAGTTTAATCAGCCCCAGCATTTT,CATSQFNQPQHF